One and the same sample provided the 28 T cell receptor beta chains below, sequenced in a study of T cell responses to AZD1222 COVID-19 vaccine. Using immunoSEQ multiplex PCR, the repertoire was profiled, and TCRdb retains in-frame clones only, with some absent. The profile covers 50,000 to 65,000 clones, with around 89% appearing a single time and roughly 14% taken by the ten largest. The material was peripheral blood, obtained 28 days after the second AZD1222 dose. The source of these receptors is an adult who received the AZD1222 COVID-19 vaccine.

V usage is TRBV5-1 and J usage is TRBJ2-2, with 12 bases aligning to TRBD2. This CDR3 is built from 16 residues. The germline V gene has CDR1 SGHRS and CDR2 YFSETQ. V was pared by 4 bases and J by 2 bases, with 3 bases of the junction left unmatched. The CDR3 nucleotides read TGCGCCAGCAGCCCCGGACTAGCGGGAAACACCGGGGAGCTGTTTTTT. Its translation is CASSPGLAGNTGELFF.

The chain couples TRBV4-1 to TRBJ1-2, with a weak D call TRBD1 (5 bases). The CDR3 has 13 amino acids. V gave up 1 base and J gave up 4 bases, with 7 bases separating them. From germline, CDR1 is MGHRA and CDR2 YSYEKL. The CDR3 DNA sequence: TGCGCCAGCAGCCAAGCCGGGACCTATGGCTACACCTTC. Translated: CASSQAGTYGYTF.

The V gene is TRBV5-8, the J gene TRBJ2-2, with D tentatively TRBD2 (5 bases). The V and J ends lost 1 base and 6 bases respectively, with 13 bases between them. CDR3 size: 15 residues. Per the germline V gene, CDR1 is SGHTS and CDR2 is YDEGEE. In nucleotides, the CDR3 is TGTGCCAGCAGCTTGCCTTCCGGGCGGGCCGGGGAGCTGTTTTTT. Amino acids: CASSLPSGRAGELFF.

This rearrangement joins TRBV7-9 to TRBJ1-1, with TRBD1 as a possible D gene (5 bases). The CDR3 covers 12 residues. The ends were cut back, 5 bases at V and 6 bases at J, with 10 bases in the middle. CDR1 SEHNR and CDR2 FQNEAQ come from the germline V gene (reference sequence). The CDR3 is CASSKEGSEAFF. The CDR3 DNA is TGTGCCAGCAGCAAAGAGGGGTCTGAAGCTTTCTTT. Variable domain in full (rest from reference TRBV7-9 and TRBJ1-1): DTGVSQNPRHKITKRGQNVTFRCDPISEHNRLYWYRQTLGQGPEFLTYFQNEAQLEKSRLLSDRFSAERPKGSFSTLEIQRTEQGDSAMYLCASSKEGSEAFFGQGTRLTVV.

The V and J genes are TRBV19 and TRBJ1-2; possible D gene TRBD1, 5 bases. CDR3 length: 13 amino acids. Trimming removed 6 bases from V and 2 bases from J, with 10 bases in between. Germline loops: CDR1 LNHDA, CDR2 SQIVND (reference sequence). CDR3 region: CASRLTENYGYTF. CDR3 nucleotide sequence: TGTGCCAGTAGGCTGACAGAAAACTATGGCTACACCTTC. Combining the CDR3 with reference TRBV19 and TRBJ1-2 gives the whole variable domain DGGITQSPKYLFRKEGQNVTLSCEQNLNHDAMYWYRQDPGQGLRLIYYSQIVNDFQKGDIAEGYSVSREKKESFPLTVTSAQKNPTAFYLCASRLTENYGYTFGSGTRLTVV.

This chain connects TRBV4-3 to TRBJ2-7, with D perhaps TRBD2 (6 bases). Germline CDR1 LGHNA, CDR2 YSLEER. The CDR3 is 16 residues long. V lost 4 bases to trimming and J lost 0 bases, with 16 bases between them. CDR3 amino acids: CASSPEIGGASYEQYF. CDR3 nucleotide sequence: TGCGCCAGCAGCCCCGAAATCGGCGGGGCCTCCTACGAGCAGTACTTC.

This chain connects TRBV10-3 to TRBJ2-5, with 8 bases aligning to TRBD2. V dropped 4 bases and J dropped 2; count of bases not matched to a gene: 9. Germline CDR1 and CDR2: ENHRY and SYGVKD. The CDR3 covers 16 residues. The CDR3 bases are TGTGCCATCAGTGCCAGCGGGAGTTTAGGGCAAGAGACCCAGTACTTC. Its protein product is CAISASGSLGQETQYF.

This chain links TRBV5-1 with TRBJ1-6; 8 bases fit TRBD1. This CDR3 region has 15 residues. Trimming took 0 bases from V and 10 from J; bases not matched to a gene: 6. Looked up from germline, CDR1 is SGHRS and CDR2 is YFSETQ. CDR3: CASSLGQGAGSPLHF. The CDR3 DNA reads TGCGCCAGCAGCTTGGGCCAGGGGGCAGGATCACCCCTCCACTTT. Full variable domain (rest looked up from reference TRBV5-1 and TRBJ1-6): KAGVTQTPRYLIKTRGQQVTLSCSPISGHRSVSWYQQTPGQGLQFLFEYFSETQRNKGNFPGRFSGRQFSNSRSEMNVSTLELGDSALYLCASSLGQGAGSPLHFGNGTRLTVT.

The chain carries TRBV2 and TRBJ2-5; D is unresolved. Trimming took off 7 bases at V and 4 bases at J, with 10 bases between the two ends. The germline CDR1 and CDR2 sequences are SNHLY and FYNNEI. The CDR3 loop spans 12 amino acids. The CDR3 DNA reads TGTGCCAGCACCCAAACGGGAGAGACCCAGTACTTC. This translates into CASTQTGETQYF. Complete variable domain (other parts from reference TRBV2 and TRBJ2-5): EPEVTQTPSHQVTQMGQEVILRCVPISNHLYFYWYRQILGQKVEFLVSFYNNEISEKSEIFDDQFSVERPDGSNFTLKIRSTKLEDSAMYFCASTQTGETQYFGPGTRLLVL.

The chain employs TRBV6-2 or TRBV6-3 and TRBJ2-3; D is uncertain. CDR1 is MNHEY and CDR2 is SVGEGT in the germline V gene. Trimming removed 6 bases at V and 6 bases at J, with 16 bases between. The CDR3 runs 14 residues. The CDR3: CASSHESIVDTQYF. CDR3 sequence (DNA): TGTGCCAGCAGCCACGAGTCAATCGTGGATACGCAGTATTTT.

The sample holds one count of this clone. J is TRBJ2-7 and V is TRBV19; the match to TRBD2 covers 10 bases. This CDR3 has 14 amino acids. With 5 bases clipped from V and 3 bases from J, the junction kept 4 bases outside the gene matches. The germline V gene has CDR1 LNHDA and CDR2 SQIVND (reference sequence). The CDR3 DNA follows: TGTGCCAGTAGTCTAGCGGGGGACCTCTACGAGCAGTACTTC. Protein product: CASSLAGDLYEQYF.

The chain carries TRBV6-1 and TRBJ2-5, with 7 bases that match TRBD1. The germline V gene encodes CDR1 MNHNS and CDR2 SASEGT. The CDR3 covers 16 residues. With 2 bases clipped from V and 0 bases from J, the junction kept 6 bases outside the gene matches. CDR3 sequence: CASSETKGAYQETQYF. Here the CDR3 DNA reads TGTGCCAGCAGTGAAACGAAGGGGGCGTACCAAGAGACCCAGTACTTC.

CDR3 protein: CASSWLAGGVTDTQYF. The DNA for the CDR3 is TGTGCCAGCAGCTGGCTAGCGGGAGGGGTCACAGATACGCAGTATTTT. V is TRBV7-9 and J is TRBJ2-3; 12 bases match TRBD2. CDR3 length equals 16 residues. The junction had 4 bases not matched to a gene; V was cut back by 4 bases and J by 2 bases. The germline CDR1 and CDR2 sequences are SEHNR and FQNEAQ (reference sequence).

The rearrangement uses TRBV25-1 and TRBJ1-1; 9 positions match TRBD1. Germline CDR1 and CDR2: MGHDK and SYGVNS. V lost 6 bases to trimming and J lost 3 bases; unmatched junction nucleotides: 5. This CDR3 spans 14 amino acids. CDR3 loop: CASSYRGRDTEAFF. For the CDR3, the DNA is TGTGCCAGCAGCTACAGGGGGCGAGACACTGAAGCTTTCTTT.

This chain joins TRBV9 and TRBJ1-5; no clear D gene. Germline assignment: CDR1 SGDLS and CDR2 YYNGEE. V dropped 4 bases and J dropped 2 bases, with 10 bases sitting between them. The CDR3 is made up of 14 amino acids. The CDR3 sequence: CASSPDGGNQPQHF. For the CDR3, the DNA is TGTGCCAGCAGCCCAGACGGGGGCAATCAGCCCCAGCATTTT.

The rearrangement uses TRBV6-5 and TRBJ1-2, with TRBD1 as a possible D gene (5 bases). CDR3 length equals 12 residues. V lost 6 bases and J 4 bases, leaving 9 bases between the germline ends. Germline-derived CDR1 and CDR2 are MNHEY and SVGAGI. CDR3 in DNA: TGTGCCAGCAGGAGAGACAGCTATGGCTACACCTTC. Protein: CASRRDSYGYTF.

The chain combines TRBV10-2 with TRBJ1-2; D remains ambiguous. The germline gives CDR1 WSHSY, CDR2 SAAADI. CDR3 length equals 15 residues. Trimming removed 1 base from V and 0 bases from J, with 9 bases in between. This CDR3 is CASSELSTTNYGYTF. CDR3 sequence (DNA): TGCGCCAGCAGTGAGTTGTCAACAACTAACTATGGCTACACCTTC.

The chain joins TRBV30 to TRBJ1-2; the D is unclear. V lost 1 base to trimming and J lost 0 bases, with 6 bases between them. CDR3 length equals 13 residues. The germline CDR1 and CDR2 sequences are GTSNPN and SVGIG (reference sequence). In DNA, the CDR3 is TGTGCCTGGAGTGGCGGTACTAACTATGGCTACACCTTC. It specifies CAWSGGTNYGYTF. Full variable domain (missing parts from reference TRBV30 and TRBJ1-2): SQTIHQWPATLVQPVGSPLSLECTVEGTSNPNLYWYRQAAGRGLQLLFYSVGIGQISSEVPQNLSASRPQDRQFILSSKKLLLSDSGFYLCAWSGGTNYGYTFGSGTRLTVV.

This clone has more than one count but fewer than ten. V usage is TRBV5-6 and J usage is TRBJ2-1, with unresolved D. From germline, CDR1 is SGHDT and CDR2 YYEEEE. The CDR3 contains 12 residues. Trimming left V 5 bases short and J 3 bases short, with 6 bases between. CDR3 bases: TGTGCCAGCAGTGGCCTCTACAATGAGCAGTTCTTC. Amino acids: CASSGLYNEQFF.

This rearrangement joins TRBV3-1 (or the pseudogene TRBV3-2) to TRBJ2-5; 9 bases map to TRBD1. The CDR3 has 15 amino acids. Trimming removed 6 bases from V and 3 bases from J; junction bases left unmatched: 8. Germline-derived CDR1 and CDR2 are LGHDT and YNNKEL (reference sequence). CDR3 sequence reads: CASRETGGGKETQYF. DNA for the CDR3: TGTGCCAGCAGAGAAACAGGGGGCGGGAAAGAGACCCAGTACTTC.

Here the CDR3 DNA reads TGTGCCAGCAGCCAAGATACTAGATCCTACGAGCAGTACTTC. This encodes CASSQDTRSYEQYF. The genes are TRBV3-1 (or the pseudogene TRBV3-2) and TRBJ2-7, with D tentatively TRBD2 (5 bases). Trimming took off 0 bases at V and 1 base at J, with 7 bases between the two ends. The CDR3 runs to 14 residues. CDR1 is LGHDT and CDR2 is YNNKEL in the germline V gene (reference sequence).

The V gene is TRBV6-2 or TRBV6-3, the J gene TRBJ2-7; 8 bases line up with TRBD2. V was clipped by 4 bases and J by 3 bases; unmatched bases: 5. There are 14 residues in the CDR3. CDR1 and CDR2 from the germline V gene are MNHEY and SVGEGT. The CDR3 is CASSFSGTSYEQYF. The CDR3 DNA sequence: TGTGCCAGCAGTTTTTCCGGGACTAGCTACGAGCAGTACTTC.

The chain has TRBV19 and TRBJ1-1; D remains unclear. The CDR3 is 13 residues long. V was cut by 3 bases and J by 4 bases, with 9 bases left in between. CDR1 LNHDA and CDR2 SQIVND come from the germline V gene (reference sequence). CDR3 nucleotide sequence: TGTGCCAGTAGTATTGACCGGTCCACTGAAGCTTTCTTT. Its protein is CASSIDRSTEAFF.

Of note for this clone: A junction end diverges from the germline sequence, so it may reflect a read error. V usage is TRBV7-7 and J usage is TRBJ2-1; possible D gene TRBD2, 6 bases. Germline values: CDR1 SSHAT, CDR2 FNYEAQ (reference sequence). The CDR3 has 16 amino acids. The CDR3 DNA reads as TGTGCTAGCAGCTTACGACAAGCGGGCGATTACAATGAGCAGTTCTTC. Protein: CASSLRQAGDYNEQFF.

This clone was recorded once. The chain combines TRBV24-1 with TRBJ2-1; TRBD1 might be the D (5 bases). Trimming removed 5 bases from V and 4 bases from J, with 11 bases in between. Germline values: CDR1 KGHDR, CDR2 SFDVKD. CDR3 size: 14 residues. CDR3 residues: CATSGTLDYNEQFF. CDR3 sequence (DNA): TGTGCCACCAGTGGGACACTCGATTACAATGAGCAGTTCTTC.

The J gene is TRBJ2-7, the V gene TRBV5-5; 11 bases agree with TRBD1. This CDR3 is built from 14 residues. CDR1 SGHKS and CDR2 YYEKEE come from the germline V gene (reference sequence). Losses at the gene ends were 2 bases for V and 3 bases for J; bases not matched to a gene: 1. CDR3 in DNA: TGTGCCAGCAGCTTTGGGACAGGGGGCTACGAGCAGTACTTC. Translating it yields CASSFGTGGYEQYF.

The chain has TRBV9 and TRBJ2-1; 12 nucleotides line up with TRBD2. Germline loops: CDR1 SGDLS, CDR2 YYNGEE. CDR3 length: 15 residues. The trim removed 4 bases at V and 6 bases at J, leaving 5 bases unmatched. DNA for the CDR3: TGTGCCAGCAGCCCGCTAGCGGGAGGGGTCAATGAGCAGTTCTTC. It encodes CASSPLAGGVNEQFF.

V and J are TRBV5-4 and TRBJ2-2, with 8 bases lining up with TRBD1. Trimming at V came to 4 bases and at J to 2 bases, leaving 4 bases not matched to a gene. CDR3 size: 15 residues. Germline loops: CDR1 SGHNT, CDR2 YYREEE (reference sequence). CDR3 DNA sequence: TGTGCCAGCAGCCCCAGGGGGCGCAACACCGGGGAGCTGTTTTTT. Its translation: CASSPRGRNTGELFF.